The rows below give T cell receptor beta chains drawn from one sample of a study of blood T cells in healthy people across ages. TCRdb called the 5' RACE reads again in MiXCR, with one record for every CDR3 protein. The sample consists of about 1.4 million distinct CDR3 sequences, around 59% of them appearing once. The sequencing sample was made of blood. The receptors originated from a man younger than 35 in good health. The CDR3 runs from the conserved cysteine through the conserved F or W. A D gene is named only where the DNA matches it firmly. A row's size may be missing; if present it is once, few, many or a size class.

j_call v_call clone_size d_call cdr3_aa cdr3_nt
TRBJ2-7 TRBV29-1 - - CSSFSLSGASYEQYF TGCAGCTCTTTTTCTTTGTCAGGGGCCAGCTACGAGCAGTACTTC
TRBJ2-1 TRBV20-1 few - CSARDEGTYNEQFF TGCAGTGCTAGAGATGAGGGTACCTACAATGAGCAGTTCTTC
TRBJ2-1 TRBV29-1 few TRBD1 CSVSGTAEQFF TGCAGCGTCTCCGGGACAGCTGAGCAGTTCTTC
TRBJ1-2 TRBV6-5 once TRBD1 CASSDSRGGGYTF TGTGCCAGCAGTGACTCGAGAGGGGGCGGCTACACCTTC
TRBJ1-4 TRBV20-1 - TRBD1 CSAEQGIYEKLFF TGCAGTGCGGAACAGGGGATATACGAAAAACTGTTTTTT
TRBJ2-7 TRBV27 once - CASTSQVEQYF TGTGCCAGCACCTCTCAGGTCGAGCAGTACTTC
TRBJ2-5 TRBV4-1 once TRBD2 CASSQAGTSGMGTQYF TGCGCCAGCAGCCAAGCCGGGACTAGCGGGATGGGGACCCAGTACTTC
TRBJ1-2 TRBV10-3 - - CAISETVVSQGYTF TGTGCCATCAGTGAAACGGTAGTCAGTCAGGGCTACACCTTC
TRBJ2-7 TRBV7-2 once - CASSLGGYRALSEQYF TGTGCCAGCAGCTTGGGGGGGTACAGGGCTCTCAGCGAGCAGTACTTC
TRBJ2-1 TRBV6-2/TRBV6-3 - TRBD2 CASSPGTSGGRSYNEQFF TGTGCCAGCAGTCCCGGGACTAGCGGGGGACGTTCCTACAATGAGCAGTTCTTC
TRBJ2-7 TRBV14 - TRBD1 CASSQAGGINEQYF TGTGCCAGCAGCCAAGCAGGGGGCATCAACGAGCAGTACTTC
TRBJ2-3 TRBV29-1 few - CSVAPGTGDTQYF TGCAGCGTTGCACCCGGAACGGGGGATACGCAGTATTTT
TRBJ2-6 TRBV3-1 many - CASSQDHSGANVLTF TGTGCCAGCAGCCAAGATCATTCTGGGGCCAACGTCCTGACTTTC
TRBJ2-5 TRBV6-2/TRBV6-3 - TRBD1 CASSRRDRGPKETQYF TGTGCCAGCAGTCGACGGGACAGGGGGCCCAAAGAGACCCAGTACTTC
TRBJ2-1 TRBV20-1 - - CSARGRKQFF TGCAGTGCTAGAGGGCGGAAGCAGTTCTTC
TRBJ2-7 TRBV9 - TRBD1 CASSAPGQTYEQYF TGTGCCAGCAGCGCCCCGGGACAGACCTACGAGCAGTACTTC
TRBJ2-2 TRBV29-1 - TRBD2 CSAEGLAGGTGELFF TGCAGCGCCGAGGGGCTAGCGGGGGGCACCGGGGAGCTGTTTTTT
TRBJ2-6 TRBV6-2/TRBV6-3 - - CASSYQQSRVSGANVLTF TGTGCCAGCAGTTACCAGCAAAGCAGGGTCTCTGGGGCCAACGTCCTGACTTTC
TRBJ2-7 TRBV12-3/TRBV12-4 few - CASSFRNTKQYF TGTGCCAGCAGTTTTCGGAACACAAAGCAGTACTTC
TRBJ1-5 TRBV5-1 - TRBD1 CASSFTGDQPQHF TGCGCCAGCAGCTTTACAGGGGATCAGCCCCAGCATTTT
TRBJ1-2 TRBV3-1 - - CASSQMRRANYGYTF TGTGCCAGCAGCCAGATGAGGCGTGCTAACTATGGCTACACCTTC
TRBJ1-1 TRBV19 - TRBD1 CASSIDGDSYGTEAFF TGTGCCAGTAGTATAGATGGGGACAGCTATGGCACTGAAGCTTTCTTT
TRBJ2-7 TRBV30 - - CAWSLLSYEQYF TGTGCCTGGAGTTTACTTTCCTACGAGCAGTACTTC
TRBJ2-1 TRBV10-3 few TRBD2 CAINIAGVLNEQFF TGTGCCATCAACATAGCGGGAGTATTGAATGAGCAGTTCTTC
TRBJ2-7 TRBV12-3/TRBV12-4 few - CASTLSFGSYEQYF TGTGCCAGCACCTTAAGCTTCGGATCCTACGAGCAGTACTTC
TRBJ2-7 TRBV29-1 few - CSVVRPEWDYEQYF TGCAGCGTTGTTAGGCCAGAATGGGACTACGAGCAGTACTTC
TRBJ2-3 TRBV6-1 few - CASSDRSDTQYF TGTGCCAGCAGTGACAGGTCCGATACGCAGTATTTT
TRBJ1-2 TRBV6-2/TRBV6-3 - - CASGDGRFYGYTF TGTGCCAGCGGGGACGGAAGATTCTATGGCTACACCTTC
TRBJ2-7 TRBV11-2 - TRBD1 CASSLGLGQGTSYEQYF TGTGCCAGCAGCTTAGGATTGGGACAGGGTACTTCCTACGAGCAGTACTTC
TRBJ2-7 TRBV6-1 - - CASNRRDLVVQYF TGTGCCAGCAACCGAAGAGATTTGGTGGTGCAGTACTTC
TRBJ2-3 TRBV5-6 - - CASSLRVPDTQYF TGTGCCAGCAGCTTACGTGTCCCAGATACGCAGTATTTT
TRBJ2-7 TRBV2 once - CAQGPGGYEQYF TGTGCTCAGGGACCTGGGGGCTACGAGCAGTACTTC